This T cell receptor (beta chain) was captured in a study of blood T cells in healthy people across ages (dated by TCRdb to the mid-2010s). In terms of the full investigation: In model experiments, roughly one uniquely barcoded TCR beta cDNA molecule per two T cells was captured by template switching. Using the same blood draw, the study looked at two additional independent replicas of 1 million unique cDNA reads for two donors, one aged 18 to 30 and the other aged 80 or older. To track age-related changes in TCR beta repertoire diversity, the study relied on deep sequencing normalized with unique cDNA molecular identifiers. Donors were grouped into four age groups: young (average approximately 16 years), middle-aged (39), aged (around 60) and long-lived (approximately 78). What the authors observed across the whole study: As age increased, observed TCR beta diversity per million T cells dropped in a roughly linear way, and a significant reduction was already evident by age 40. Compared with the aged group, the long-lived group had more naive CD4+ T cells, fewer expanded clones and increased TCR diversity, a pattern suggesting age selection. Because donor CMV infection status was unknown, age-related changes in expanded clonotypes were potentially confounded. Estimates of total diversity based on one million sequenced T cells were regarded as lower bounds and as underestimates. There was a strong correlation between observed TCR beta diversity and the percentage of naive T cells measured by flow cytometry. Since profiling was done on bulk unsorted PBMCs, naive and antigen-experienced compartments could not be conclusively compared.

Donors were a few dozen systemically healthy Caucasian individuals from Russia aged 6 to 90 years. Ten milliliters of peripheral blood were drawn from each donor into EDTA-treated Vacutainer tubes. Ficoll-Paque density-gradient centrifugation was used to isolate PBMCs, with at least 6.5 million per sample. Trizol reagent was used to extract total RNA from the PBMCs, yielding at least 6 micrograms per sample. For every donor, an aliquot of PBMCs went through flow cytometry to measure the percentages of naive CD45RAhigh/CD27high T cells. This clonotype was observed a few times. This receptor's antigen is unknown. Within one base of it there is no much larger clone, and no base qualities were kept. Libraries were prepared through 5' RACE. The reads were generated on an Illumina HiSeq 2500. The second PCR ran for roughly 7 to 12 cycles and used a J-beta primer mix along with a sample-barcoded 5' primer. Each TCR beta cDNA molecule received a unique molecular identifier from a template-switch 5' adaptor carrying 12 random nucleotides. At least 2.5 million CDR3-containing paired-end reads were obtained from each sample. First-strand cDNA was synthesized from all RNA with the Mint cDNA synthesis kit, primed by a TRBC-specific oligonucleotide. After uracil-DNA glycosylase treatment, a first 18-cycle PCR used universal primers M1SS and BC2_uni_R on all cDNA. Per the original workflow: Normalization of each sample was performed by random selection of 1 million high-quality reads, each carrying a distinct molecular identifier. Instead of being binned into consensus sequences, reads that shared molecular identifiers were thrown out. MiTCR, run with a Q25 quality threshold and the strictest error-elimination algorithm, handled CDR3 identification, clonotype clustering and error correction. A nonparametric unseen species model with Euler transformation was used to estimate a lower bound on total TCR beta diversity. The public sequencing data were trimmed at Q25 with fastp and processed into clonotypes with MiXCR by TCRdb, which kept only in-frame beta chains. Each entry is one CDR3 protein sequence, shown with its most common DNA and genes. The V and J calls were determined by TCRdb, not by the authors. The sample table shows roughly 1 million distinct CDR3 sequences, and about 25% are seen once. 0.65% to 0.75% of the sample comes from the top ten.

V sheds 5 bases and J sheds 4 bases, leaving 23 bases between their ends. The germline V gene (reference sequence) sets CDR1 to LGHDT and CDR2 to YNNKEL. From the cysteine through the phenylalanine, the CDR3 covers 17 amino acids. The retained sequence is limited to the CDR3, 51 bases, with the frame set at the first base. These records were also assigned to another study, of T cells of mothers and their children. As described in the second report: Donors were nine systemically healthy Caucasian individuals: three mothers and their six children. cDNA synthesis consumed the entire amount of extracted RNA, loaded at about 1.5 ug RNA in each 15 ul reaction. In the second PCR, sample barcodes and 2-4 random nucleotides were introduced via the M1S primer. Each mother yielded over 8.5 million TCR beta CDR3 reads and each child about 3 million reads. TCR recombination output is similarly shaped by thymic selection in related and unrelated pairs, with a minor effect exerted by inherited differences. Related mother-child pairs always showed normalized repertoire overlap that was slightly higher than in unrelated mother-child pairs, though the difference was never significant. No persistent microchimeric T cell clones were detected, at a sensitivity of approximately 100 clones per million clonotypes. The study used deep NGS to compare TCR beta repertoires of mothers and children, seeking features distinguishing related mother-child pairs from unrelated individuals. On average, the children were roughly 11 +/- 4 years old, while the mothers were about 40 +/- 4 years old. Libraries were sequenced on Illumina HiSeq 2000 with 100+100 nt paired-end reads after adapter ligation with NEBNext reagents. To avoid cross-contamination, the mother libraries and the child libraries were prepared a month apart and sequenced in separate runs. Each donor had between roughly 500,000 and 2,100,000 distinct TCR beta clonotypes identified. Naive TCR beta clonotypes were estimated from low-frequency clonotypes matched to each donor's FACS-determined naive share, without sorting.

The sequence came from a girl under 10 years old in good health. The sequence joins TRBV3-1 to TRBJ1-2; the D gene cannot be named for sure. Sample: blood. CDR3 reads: CASSYSVGGPKPYGYTF. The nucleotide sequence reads TGTGCCAGCAGCTATTCGGTTGGAGGGCCGAAACCCTATGGCTACACCTTC.